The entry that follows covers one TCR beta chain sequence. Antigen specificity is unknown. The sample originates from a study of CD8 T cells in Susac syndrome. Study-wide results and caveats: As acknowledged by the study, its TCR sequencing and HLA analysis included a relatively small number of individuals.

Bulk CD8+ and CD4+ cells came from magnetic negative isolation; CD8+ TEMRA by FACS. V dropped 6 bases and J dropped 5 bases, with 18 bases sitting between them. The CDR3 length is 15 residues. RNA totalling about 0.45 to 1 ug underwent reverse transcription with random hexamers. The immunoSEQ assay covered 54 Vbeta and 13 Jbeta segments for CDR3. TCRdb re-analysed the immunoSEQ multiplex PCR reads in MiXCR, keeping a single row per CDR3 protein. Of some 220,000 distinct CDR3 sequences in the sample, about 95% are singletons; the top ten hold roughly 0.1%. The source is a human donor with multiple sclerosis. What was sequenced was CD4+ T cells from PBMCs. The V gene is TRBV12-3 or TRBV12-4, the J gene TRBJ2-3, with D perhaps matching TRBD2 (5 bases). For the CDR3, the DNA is TGTGCCAGCAGCCGCGGGCCAGAAGAGGGAGATACGCAGTATTTT. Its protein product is CASSRGPEEGDTQYF.